The rows below give T cell receptor beta chains drawn from one sample of a study of blood T cell repertoires in COVID-19. Clones were sequenced by immunoSEQ multiplex PCR, and TCRdb holds only the in-frame ones, with some missing. The sample consists of some 260,000 clones, 70% to 85% of them appearing once. Sequencing used peripheral blood. The receptors here all came from a man older than 75 with acute or convalescent COVID-19. CDR3s include the opening cysteine and the closing phenylalanine or tryptophan. The D gene is left open where the match is weak. The listing skips clone size in some rows; elsewhere it reads once, few, many or a size class.

>TRBV30|-|-|TRBJ2-7
CAWSVGQAMEQYF
TGTGCCTGGAGTGTGGGTCAGGCAATGGAGCAGTACTTC
>TRBV2|-|-|TRBJ2-1
CAVQLASSYNEQFF
TGTGCCGTTCAACTAGCAAGCTCCTACAATGAGCAGTTCTTC
>TRBV30|-|-|TRBJ1-3
CAWEREGTSGNTIYF
TGTGCCTGGGAGAGGGAGGGGACCTCTGGAAACACCATATATTTT
>TRBV9|TRBD1|-|TRBJ1-6
CASSLTGLISYNSPLHF
TGTGCCAGCAGCCTGACAGGGCTTATCTCCTATAATTCACCCCTCCACTTT
>TRBV3-1/TRBV3-2|TRBD1|-|TRBJ1-2
CASSQEVLQGNGYTF
TGTGCCAGCAGCCAAGAGGTGTTACAGGGGAATGGCTACACCTTC
>TRBV11-1|TRBD1|-|TRBJ1-2
CASSLREGASGYTF
TGTGCCAGCAGCCTGCGGGAGGGGGCCTCTGGCTACACCTTC
>TRBV13|TRBD2|few|TRBJ2-7
CASSQGLAGYEQYF
TGTGCCAGCAGCCAAGGACTAGCGGGCTACGAGCAGTACTTC
>TRBV28|-|-|TRBJ1-2
CASSSTYRLGSRGYTF
TGTGCCAGCAGTTCAACCTACCGACTAGGTAGTAGAGGCTACACCTTC
>TRBV19|-|-|TRBJ2-2
CASSSGTPTGELFF
TGTGCCAGTAGTTCCGGGACACCCACCGGGGAGCTGTTTTTT
>TRBV10-2|-|-|TRBJ2-2
CASSLLGRPGLSGELFF
TGCGCCAGCAGCCTCTTGGGGCGCCCCGGTCTGAGCGGGGAGCTGTTTTTT
>TRBV7-9|-|-|TRBJ1-2
CASSYSSKQGSGYTF
TGTGCCAGCAGCTACAGCTCAAAACAGGGATCTGGCTACACCTTC
>TRBV18|TRBD2|-|TRBJ2-5
CASSPQTSGQTQYF
TGTGCCAGCTCACCGCAGACTAGCGGTCAGACCCAGTACTTC
>TRBV6-5|-|-|TRBJ1-3
CASLMNSRNTIYF
TGTGCCAGCTTAATGAATTCTAGAAACACCATATATTTT
>TRBV18|-|few|TRBJ2-7
CASSPVEGSYEQYF
TGTGCCAGCTCACCGGTTGAGGGTTCCTACGAGCAGTACTTC